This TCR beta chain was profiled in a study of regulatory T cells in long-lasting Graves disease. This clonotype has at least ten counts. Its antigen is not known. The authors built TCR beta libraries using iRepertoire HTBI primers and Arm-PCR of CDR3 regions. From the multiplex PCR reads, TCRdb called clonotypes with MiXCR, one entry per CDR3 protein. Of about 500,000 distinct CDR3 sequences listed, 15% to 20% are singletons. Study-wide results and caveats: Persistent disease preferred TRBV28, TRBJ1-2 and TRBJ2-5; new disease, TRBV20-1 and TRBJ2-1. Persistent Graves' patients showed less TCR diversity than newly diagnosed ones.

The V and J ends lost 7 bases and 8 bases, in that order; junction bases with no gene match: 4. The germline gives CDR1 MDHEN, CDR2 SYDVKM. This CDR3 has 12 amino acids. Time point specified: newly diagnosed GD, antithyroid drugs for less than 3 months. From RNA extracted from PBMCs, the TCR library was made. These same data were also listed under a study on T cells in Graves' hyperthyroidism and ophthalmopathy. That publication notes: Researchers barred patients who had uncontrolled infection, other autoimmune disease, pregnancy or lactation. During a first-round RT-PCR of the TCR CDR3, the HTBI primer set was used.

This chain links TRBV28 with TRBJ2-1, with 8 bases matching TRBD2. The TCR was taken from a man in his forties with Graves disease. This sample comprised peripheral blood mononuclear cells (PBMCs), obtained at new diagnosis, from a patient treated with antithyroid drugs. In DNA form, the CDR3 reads TGTGCCAGCAATCTAGCGGGCCATGAGCAGTTCTTC. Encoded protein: CASNLAGHEQFF. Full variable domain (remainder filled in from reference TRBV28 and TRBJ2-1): DVKVTQSSRYLVKRTGEKVFLECVQDMDHENMFWYRQDPGLGLRLIYFSYDVKMKEKGDIPEGYSVSREKKERFSLILESASTNQTSMYLCASNLAGHEQFFGPGTRLTVL.